Sequencing of this T cell receptor beta chain was carried out in a study of identical twins. Study conclusions and caveats: Models predicted too little out-of-frame TCR alpha sharing in monozygotic twins. Cross-sectional statistical analysis, not tracking of the same donors, underpinned the conclusions.

The CDR3 length is 14 residues. Per the germline V gene, CDR1 is SGHVS and CDR2 is FQNEAQ. Template switching added a universal primer site, and cDNA bore unique molecular identifiers. TCRdb re-called the 5' RACE reads through MiXCR, storing one row per CDR3 protein. The top ten hold more than 10% of the sample, which has around 100,000 distinct CDR3 sequences, roughly 6% seen once. This clonotype was observed many times. The antigen is undetermined. The germline gene is not matched at one end of the junction; a read error may be the cause. This sequence originates from a woman aged 45-60 years in good health. This chain uses TRBV7-8 with TRBJ2-1; no definite D call. Material for sequencing was memory T cells sorted from blood. The DNA for the CDR3 is TGTGCCAGCAGCCGCACGATTGTTAGCAGAGAGCGGTTCTTC. Its protein product is CASSRTIVSRERFF.